This TCR beta chain comes out of a study of OX40 agonist ivuxolimab in advanced cancers. The overall study: Treatment of patients was with ivuxolimab, an agonistic anti-OX40 (CD134) antibody.

Sequencing used immunoSEQ multiplex PCR; TCRdb keeps in-frame clones, though not all of them. The sample has roughly 50,000 clones, roughly 84% seen once. V shed 2 bases and J shed 7 bases, with 9 bases lying between them. Germline lookup yields CDR1 SGHTA and CDR2 FQGNSA. CDR3 length: 13 residues. The input for sequencing was CD4+ or CD8+ T cells sorted from blood, taken in a trial of the OX40 agonist ivuxolimab. The V gene is TRBV7-2, the J gene TRBJ2-1; D unclear. This TCR was sampled from an adult with an advanced solid tumor such as melanoma, head and neck, liver or kidney cancer. CDR3 sequence reads: CASSLFFGNEQFF. The CDR3 DNA is TGTGCCAGCAGCTTATTTTTCGGTAATGAGCAGTTCTTC.